These 9 T cell receptor beta chains were sequenced from one sample in a study of blood T cell repertoires in COVID-19. Data came from immunoSEQ multiplex PCR; TCRdb stores just in-frame clones and leaves some out. The sample lists more than 200,000 clones; around 83% were seen once. Sequenced sample: peripheral blood. The receptor source for this set is a woman in her 50s with COVID-19, enrolled during active disease.

This chain uses TRBV10-3 with TRBJ2-3; D perhaps matches TRBD2 (6 bases). Trimming shortened V by 3 bases and J by 4 bases, and 11 bases separated the two germline ends. CDR3 length: 14 residues. The germline CDR1 and CDR2 sequences are ENHRY and SYGVKD. The CDR3 here is CAISDPRDSDTQYF. The CDR3 DNA follows: TGTGCCATCAGTGACCCCCGGGACTCAGATACGCAGTATTTT.

The rearrangement links TRBV18 to TRBJ2-1; 9 bases agree with TRBD1. Germline CDR1 and CDR2: KGHSH and LQKENI. This CDR3 is built from 20 residues. J gave up 7 bases and V 5 bases, and 24 bases lay outside the gene matches. The CDR3 nucleotides read TGTGCCAGCTCAACATCGCCCAAGCCCCTTCGGACAGGGGCTGAGAATGAGCAGTTCTTC. Amino acids: CASSTSPKPLRTGAENEQFF.

The rearrangement links TRBV6-2 or TRBV6-3 to TRBJ2-5; 9 nucleotides agree with TRBD1. The CDR3 runs to 13 residues. The V gene end was trimmed by 5 bases and the J gene end by 5 bases; junction bases not matched to a gene: 3. Germline CDR1 and CDR2: MNHEY and SVGEGT. The chain's CDR3 is CASSPGTGETQYF. CDR3 sequence (DNA): TGTGCCAGCAGTCCCGGGACAGGGGAGACCCAGTACTTC.

The chain links TRBV5-8 to TRBJ1-5, with D possibly matching TRBD1 (6 bases). Germline CDR1 reads SGHTS; CDR2 reads YDEGEE. The germline V and J ends were trimmed by 4 bases and 7 bases, with 12 bases remaining between them. The CDR3 loop spans 13 amino acids. DNA of the CDR3: TGTGCCAGCAGCGGTGGGGGCCTCCAGCCCCAGCATTTT. Translated, it gives CASSGGGLQPQHF.

The V and J genes are TRBV3-1 (or the pseudogene TRBV3-2) and TRBJ1-5; TRBD1 matches 8 bases. This CDR3 contains 15 residues. The V and J ends lost 1 base and 8 bases, in that order; junction bases with no gene match: 7. CDR1 LGHDT and CDR2 YNNKEL come from the germline V gene (reference sequence). The CDR3, as DNA: TGTGCCAGCAGCCAAGGGGGGACAGGAGGGGAGCCCCAGCATTTT. This sequence encodes CASSQGGTGGEPQHF.

The chain links TRBV11-2 to TRBJ1-2, with D maybe TRBD1 (5 bases). The CDR3 spans 16 residues. Trimming took off 1 base at V and 3 bases at J, with 15 bases between the two ends. CDR1 is SGHAT and CDR2 is FQNNGV in the germline V gene. In nucleotides, the CDR3 is TGTGCCAGCAGCTTAGTGGGGCCCTATAATTACTATGGCTACACCTTC. Translation: CASSLVGPYNYYGYTF.

The CDR3 reads CASSPKRGAYTDTQYF. The DNA for the CDR3 is TGTGCCAGCTCACCAAAGCGGGGGGCCTACACAGATACGCAGTATTTT. The rearrangement joins TRBV18 to TRBJ2-3, with 9 bases matching TRBD2. Germline V gene data show CDR1 as KGHSH and CDR2 as LQKENI. CDR3 length: 16 residues. Unmatched junction bases numbered 5, after V lost 2 bases and J lost 2 bases.

The chain carries TRBV30 and TRBJ1-2; no clear D. Trimming shortened V by 5 bases and J by 6 bases, and 16 bases separated the two germline ends. Germline V gives CDR1 GTSNPN, CDR2 SVGIG (reference sequence). This CDR3 has 13 residues. CDR3 sequence: CAWSYSQSDGYTF. In DNA form, the CDR3 reads TGTGCCTGGTCTTACAGTCAATCGGATGGCTACACCTTC.

The genes are TRBV19 and TRBJ1-1; the D is unclear. Germline V gives CDR1 LNHDA, CDR2 SQIVND (reference sequence). The length of the CDR3 is 13 residues. With 6 bases removed from V and 6 bases from J, the gap between germline ends came to 14 bases. Here the CDR3 reads CASSGFSIAEAFF. CDR3 bases: TGTGCCAGTAGCGGGTTTTCTATCGCTGAAGCTTTCTTT. The entire variable domain, with the rest obtained from reference TRBV19 and TRBJ1-1, is as follows: DGGITQSPKYLFRKEGQNVTLSCEQNLNHDAMYWYRQDPGQGLRLIYYSQIVNDFQKGDIAEGYSVSREKKESFPLTVTSAQKNPTAFYLCASSGFSIAEAFFGQGTRLTVV.